Included here is one T cell receptor (beta chain) sequence, with context. The CDR3 length is 15 residues. V shed 0 bases and J shed 1 base, with 9 bases lying between them. Germline V lookup: CDR1 ENHRY, CDR2 SYGVKD. The source of the sample is a study of technical replicates of blood from a few donors. Clones were read by immunoSEQ multiplex PCR, and TCRdb kept only the in-frame ones, dropping some. The table lists tens of thousands of clones, 80% to 95% of them singletons. The sequence came from a human donor in good health. Some clones in this sample may be carry-over from other donors' samples. The sample comprised PBMCs. V usage is TRBV10-3 and J usage is TRBJ1-1, with D perhaps TRBD1 (5 bases). The CDR3 region has the DNA TGTGCCATCAGTGAGTCGACACAGGCGAACACTGAAGCTTTCTTT. Amino acid sequence: CAISESTQANTEAFF.